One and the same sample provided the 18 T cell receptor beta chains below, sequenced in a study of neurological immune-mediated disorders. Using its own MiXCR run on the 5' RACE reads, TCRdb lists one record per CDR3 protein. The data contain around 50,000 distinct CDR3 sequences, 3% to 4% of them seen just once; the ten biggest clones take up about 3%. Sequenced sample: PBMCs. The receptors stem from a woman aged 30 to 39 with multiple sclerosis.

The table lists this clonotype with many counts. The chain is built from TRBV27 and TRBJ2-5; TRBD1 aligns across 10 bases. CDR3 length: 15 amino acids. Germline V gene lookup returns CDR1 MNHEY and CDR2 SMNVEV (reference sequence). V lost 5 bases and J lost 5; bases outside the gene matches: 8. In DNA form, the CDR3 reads TGTGCCAGCAGTCCGCAGGGGACAGGGGTGGAGACCCAGTACTTC. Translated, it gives CASSPQGTGVETQYF.

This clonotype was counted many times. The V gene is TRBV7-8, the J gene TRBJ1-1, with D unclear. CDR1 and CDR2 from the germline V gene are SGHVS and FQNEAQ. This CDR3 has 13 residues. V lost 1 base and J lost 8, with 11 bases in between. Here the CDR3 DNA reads TGTGCCAGCAGCTTAGTGCGTGGAGCCGAAGCTTTCTTT. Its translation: CASSLVRGAEAFF.

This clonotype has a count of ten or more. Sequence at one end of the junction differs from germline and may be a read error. The CDR3 bases are TGTGCCAGCAAATTGGACAGTAGCAATCAGCCCCAGAATTTT. It translates to CASKLDSSNQPQNF. The chain employs TRBV6-5 and TRBJ1-5; possibly TRBD1 for D (6 bases). This CDR3 is built from 14 residues. Looked up from germline, CDR1 is MNHEY and CDR2 is SVGAGI.

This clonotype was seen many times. The CDR3 here is CASSVVRGGHGYTF. CDR3 nucleotide sequence: TGTGCCAGCAGCGTCGTCCGGGGGGGACACGGCTACACCTTC. The rearrangement uses TRBV6-1 and TRBJ1-2; perhaps TRBD1 as D (6 bases). CDR3 length equals 14 residues. The germline V and J ends were trimmed by 6 bases and 8 bases, with 19 bases remaining between them. Germline V gene sequence: CDR1 MNHNS, CDR2 SASEGT.

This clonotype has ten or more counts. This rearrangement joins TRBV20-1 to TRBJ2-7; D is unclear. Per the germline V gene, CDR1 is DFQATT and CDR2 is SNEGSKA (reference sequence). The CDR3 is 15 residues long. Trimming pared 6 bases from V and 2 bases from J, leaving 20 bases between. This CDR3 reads CSAGHRAHGPYEQYF. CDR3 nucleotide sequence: TGCAGTGCCGGGCATCGCGCTCATGGGCCCTACGAGCAGTACTTC.

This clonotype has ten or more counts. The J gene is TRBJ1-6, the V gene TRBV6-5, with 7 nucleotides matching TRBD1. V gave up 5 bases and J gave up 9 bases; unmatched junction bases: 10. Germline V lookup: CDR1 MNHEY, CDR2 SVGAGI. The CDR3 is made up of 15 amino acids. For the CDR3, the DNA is TGTGCCAGCAGTCGACAGGGAGTCTTGGCTTCACCCCTCCACTTT. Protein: CASSRQGVLASPLHF.

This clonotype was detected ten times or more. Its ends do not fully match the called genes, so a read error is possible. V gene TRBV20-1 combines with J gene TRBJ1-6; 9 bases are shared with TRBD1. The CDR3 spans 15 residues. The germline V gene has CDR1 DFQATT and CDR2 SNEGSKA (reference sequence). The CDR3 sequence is CSASLTGGQNSPLNF. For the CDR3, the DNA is TGCAGTGCTAGCCTGACAGGGGGACAAAATTCACCCCTCAACTTT.

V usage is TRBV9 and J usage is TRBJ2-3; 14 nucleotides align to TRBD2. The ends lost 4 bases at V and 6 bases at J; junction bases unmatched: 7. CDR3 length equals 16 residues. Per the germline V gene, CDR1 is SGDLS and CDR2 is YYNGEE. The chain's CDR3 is CASSPRLAGGPDTQYF. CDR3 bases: TGTGCCAGCAGCCCACGACTAGCGGGAGGGCCTGATACGCAGTATTTT.

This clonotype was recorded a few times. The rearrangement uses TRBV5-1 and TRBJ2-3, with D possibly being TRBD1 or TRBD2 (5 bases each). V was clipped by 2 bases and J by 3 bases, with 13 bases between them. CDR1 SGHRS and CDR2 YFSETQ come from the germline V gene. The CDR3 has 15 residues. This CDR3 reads CASSFSGTRTDTQYF. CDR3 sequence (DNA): TGCGCCAGCAGCTTCTCCGGGACCAGAACAGATACGCAGTATTTT. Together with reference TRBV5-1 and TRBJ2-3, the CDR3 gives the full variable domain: KAGVTQTPRYLIKTRGQQVTLSCSPISGHRSVSWYQQTPGQGLQFLFEYFSETQRNKGNFPGRFSGRQFSNSRSEMNVSTLELGDSALYLCASSFSGTRTDTQYFGPGTRLTVL.

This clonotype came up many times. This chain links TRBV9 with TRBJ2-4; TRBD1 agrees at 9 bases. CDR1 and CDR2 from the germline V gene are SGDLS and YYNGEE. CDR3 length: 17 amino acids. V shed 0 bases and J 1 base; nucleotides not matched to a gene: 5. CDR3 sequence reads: CASSVGRDRVAKNIQYF. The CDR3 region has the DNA TGTGCCAGCAGCGTAGGGAGGGACAGGGTGGCCAAAAACATTCAGTACTTC.

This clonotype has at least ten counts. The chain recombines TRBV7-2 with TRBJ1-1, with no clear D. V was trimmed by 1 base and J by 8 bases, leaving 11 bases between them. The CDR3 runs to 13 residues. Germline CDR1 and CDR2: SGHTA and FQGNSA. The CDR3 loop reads CASSLGPGIEAFF. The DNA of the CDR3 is TGTGCCAGCAGCTTAGGGCCGGGAATCGAAGCTTTCTTT. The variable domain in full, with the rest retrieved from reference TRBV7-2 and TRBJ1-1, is GAGVSQSPSNKVTEKGKDVELRCDPISGHTALYWYRQSLGQGLEFLIYFQGNSAPDKSGLPSDRFSAERTGGSVSTLTIQRTQQEDSAVYLCASSLGPGIEAFFGQGTRLTVV.

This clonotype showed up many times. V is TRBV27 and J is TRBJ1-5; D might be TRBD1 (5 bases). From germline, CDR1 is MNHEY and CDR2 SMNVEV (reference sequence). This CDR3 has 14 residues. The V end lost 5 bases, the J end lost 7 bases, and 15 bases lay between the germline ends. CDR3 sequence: CASSPPGPRQPQHF. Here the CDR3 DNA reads TGTGCCAGCAGTCCCCCGGGGCCGAGACAGCCCCAGCATTTT.

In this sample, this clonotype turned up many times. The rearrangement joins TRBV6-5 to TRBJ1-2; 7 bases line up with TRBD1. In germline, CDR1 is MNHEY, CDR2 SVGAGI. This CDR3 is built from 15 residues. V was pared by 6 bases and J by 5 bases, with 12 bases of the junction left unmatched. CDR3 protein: CASSTGTVAAYGYTF. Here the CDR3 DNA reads TGTGCCAGCAGCACCGGGACAGTAGCTGCTTATGGCTACACCTTC.

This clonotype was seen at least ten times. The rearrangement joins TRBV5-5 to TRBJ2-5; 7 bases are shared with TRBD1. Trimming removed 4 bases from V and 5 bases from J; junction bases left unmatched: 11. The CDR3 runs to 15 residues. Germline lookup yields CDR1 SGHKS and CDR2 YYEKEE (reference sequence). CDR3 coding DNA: TGTGCCAGCAGCCCGCGTGACAGGGCGCAGGAGACCCAGTACTTC. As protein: CASSPRDRAQETQYF.

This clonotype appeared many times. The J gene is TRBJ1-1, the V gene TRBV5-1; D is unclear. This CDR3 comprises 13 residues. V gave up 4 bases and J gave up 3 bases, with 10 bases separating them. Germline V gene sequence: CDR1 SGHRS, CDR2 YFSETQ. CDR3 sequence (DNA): TGCGCCAGCAGCGAGTGGGAAGACACTGAAGCTTTCTTT. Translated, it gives CASSEWEDTEAFF. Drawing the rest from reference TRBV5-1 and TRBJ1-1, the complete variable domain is KAGVTQTPRYLIKTRGQQVTLSCSPISGHRSVSWYQQTPGQGLQFLFEYFSETQRNKGNFPGRFSGRQFSNSRSEMNVSTLELGDSALYLCASSEWEDTEAFFGQGTRLTVV.

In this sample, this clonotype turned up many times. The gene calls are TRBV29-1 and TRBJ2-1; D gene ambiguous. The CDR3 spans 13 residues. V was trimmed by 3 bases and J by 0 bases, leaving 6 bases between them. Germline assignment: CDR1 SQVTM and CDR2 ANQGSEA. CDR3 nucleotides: TGCAGCGTTGAGGATGACTCCTACAATGAGCAGTTCTTC. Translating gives CSVEDDSYNEQFF.

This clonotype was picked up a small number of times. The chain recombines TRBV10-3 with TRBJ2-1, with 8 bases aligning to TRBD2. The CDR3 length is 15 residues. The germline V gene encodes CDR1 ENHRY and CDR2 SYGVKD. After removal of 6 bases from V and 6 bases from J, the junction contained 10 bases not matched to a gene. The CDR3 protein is CAISGGVIVGNEQFF. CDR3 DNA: TGTGCCATCAGCGGGGGGGTAATAGTGGGCAATGAGCAGTTCTTC.

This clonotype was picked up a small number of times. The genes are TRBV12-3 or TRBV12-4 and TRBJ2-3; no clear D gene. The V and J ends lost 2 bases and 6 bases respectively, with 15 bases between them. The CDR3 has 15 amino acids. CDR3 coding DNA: TGTGCCAGCAGTTTATCTGGTTCGGGTTGGGATACGCAGTATTTT. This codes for CASSLSGSGWDTQYF.